A single sample gave rise to the 8 T cell receptor beta chains below, sequenced in a study of T cells in women clearing cervical HPV infection. Assay used: immunoSEQ multiplex PCR; TCRdb lists only in-frame clones, some missing. Recorded for this sample: roughly 37,000 clones. Sequencing used blood buffy coat. The receptors shown here come from a woman aged 18 to 75 with a cervical HPV16 infection that either progressed to CIN3+ or cleared (not recorded which).

On this clone itself: Coverage ceases 3 residues before the CDR3 finishes, and the germline J gene fills in the end. This chain joins TRBV20-1 and TRBJ1-2, with a weak D call TRBD1 (5 bases). CDR1 DFQATT and CDR2 SNEGSKA come from the germline V gene (reference sequence). V lost 3 bases, J lost 0 bases, and 23 bases lay in between. The CDR3 runs 18 residues. The CDR3 sequence: CSARGGVGDSSTNYGYTF. The CDR3 DNA, read in part, is TGCAGTGCTAGGGGGGGGGTGGGGGACTCCTCCACTAACTATGGC.

Details on this clone: Read coverage stops 3 residues before the CDR3 terminus; the germline J gene supplies the remainder. V is TRBV19 and J is TRBJ2-2; 9 positions match TRBD2. Germline V CDR1 and CDR2: LNHDA, SQIVND (reference sequence). This CDR3 is 15 amino acids long. V lost 7 bases, J lost 4 bases, and 7 bases stayed unmatched. The part of the CDR3 DNA that was read is TGTGCCAGTAACTACAAGACTAGCGGCACCGGGGAG. It yields the protein CASNYKTSGTGE. The whole CDR3 region reads CASNYKTSGTGELFF.

As concerns this clone: The read falls 3 residues short of the CDR3 end, and the missing part is taken from the germline J gene. The genes are TRBV28 and TRBJ1-2, with D tentatively TRBD1 (6 bases). This CDR3 spans 14 amino acids. Germline V gene sequence: CDR1 MDHEN, CDR2 SYDVKM. The CDR3 bases that were read are TGTGCCAGCAGTTTGAAGGTCGGACAGATCGGC. This gives the protein CASSLKVGQIG. The CDR3 in full is CASSLKVGQIGYTF.

On this clone itself: The CDR3 end falls 3 residues outside the read, so it is completed with the germline J gene. J is TRBJ1-1 and V is TRBV7-9; the D gene is possibly TRBD1 (5 bases). This CDR3 has 14 amino acids. Germline CDR1 reads SEHNR; CDR2 reads FQNEAQ (reference sequence). Trimming cost V 8 bases and J 4 bases, with 17 bases left between them. The chain's CDR3 is CASESAVGGTEAFF. Incomplete CDR3 DNA: TGTGCCAGCGAAAGCGCCGTGGGGGGCACTGAA.

With respect to this clone: The CDR3 end falls 3 residues outside the read, so it is completed with the germline J gene. The chain recombines TRBV5-1 with TRBJ2-6; no firm D call. V gave up 0 bases and J gave up 0 bases, with 7 bases separating them. The CDR3 contains 16 residues. Germline-derived CDR1 and CDR2 are SGHRS and YFSETQ. CDR3 DNA (partial): TGCGCCAGCAGCTTGGGCTTAGCCTCTGGGGCCAACGTC. Translated, it gives CASSLGLASGANV. The whole CDR3 reads CASSLGLASGANVLTF.

In the case of this clone: Coverage ceases 3 residues before the CDR3 finishes, and the germline J gene fills in the end. The chain uses TRBV6-1 and TRBJ1-5, with D possibly matching TRBD1 (5 bases). Trimming cost V 0 bases and J 4 bases, with 16 bases left between them. Germline V gene data show CDR1 as MNHNS and CDR2 as SASEGT. The CDR3 length is 17 residues. This chain's CDR3 is CASSEADQRGRNQPQHF. CDR3 DNA (partial): TGTGCCAGCAGTGAAGCCGACCAACGGGGGAGAAATCAGCCC.

Regarding this clone: The read ends 3 residues before the CDR3 terminus; that terminus is restored from the germline J gene. This chain uses TRBV5-1 with TRBJ2-5; TRBD2 agrees at 9 bases. J was trimmed by 5 bases and V by 4 bases; bases with no gene match: 12. Germline assignment: CDR1 SGHRS and CDR2 YFSETQ. The length of the CDR3 is 16 residues. This chain's CDR3 is CASSPPGREGLETQYF. The sequenced CDR3 bases are TGCGCCAGCAGCCCCCCCGGGCGGGAGGGCCTGGAGACC.

About this clone itself: Coverage ceases 3 residues before the CDR3 finishes, and the germline J gene fills in the end. The chain recombines TRBV5-5 with TRBJ1-6, with D possibly being TRBD1 (5 bases). This CDR3 is 15 amino acids long. V lost 0 bases and J 9 bases, leaving 13 bases between the germline ends. Per the germline V gene, CDR1 is SGHKS and CDR2 is YYEKEE (reference sequence). The CDR3 here is CASSLGGADISPLHF. The sequenced CDR3 bases are TGTGCCAGCAGCTTGGGCGGGGCGGATATTTCACCC. The full variable domain, rest sourced from reference TRBV5-5 and TRBJ1-6, is DAGVTQSPTHLIKTRGQQVTLRCSPISGHKSVSWYQQVLGQGPQFIFQYYEKEERGRGNFPDRFSARQFPNYSSELNVNALLLGDSALYLCASSLGGADISPLHFGNGTRLTVT.